This TCR beta chain was recorded in a study of T cells after yellow fever vaccination. Via MiXCR, TCRdb re-called the 5' RACE reads, giving one row per CDR3 protein. The sample lists about 240,000 distinct CDR3 sequences; 6.9% were seen once. Study-level results: CD4 and CD8 compartments shared a small share of clonotypes, likely from convergent recombination.

This clonotype has a handful of counts. The antigen is unknown. The V and J ends lost 4 bases and 4 bases, in that order; junction bases with no gene match: 7. The CDR3 covers 16 residues. Germline values: CDR1 SGHKS, CDR2 YYEKEE (reference sequence). The chain combines TRBV5-5 with TRBJ2-2; 10 positions agree with TRBD1. This clonotype originated in a man younger than 45 who received the YFV17D yellow fever vaccine. This sample comprised CD4+ T cells sorted from PBMCs, obtained 15 days after the yellow fever booster vaccination. This CDR3 reads CASSPTGGSGTGELFF. The DNA for the CDR3 is TGTGCCAGCAGCCCGACAGGGGGCTCGGGCACCGGGGAGCTGTTTTTT.